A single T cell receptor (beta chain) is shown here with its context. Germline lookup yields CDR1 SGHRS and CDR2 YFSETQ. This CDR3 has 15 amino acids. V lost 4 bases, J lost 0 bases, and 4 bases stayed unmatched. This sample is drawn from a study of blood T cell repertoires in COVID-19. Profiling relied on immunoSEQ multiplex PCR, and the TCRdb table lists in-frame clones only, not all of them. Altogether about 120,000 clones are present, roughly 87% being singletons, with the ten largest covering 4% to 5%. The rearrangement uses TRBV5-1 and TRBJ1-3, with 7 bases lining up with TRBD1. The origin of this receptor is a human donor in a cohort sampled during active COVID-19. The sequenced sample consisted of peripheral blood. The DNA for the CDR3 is TGCGCCAGCAGCCTACAGGGGCTCTCTGGAAACACCATATATTTT. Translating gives CASSLQGLSGNTIYF.